This TCR beta chain came from a study of control samples from healthy donors and cancer patients. This clone appeared once. The protocol was immunoSEQ multiplex PCR, while the TCRdb copy is restricted to in-frame clones and leaves out a portion. Among 90,000 to 120,000 clones listed, roughly 79% were seen once. V lost 4 bases, J lost 1 base, and 7 bases lay in between. From germline, CDR1 is MNHEY and CDR2 SMNVEV (reference sequence). The CDR3 covers 14 residues. V is TRBV27 and J is TRBJ2-2; D is ambiguous. Sequenced input: blood. The receptor was derived from a young man in good health. The CDR3 reads CASSSAENTGELFF. The DNA for the CDR3 is TGTGCCAGCAGTTCGGCGGAGAACACCGGGGAGCTGTTTTTT.